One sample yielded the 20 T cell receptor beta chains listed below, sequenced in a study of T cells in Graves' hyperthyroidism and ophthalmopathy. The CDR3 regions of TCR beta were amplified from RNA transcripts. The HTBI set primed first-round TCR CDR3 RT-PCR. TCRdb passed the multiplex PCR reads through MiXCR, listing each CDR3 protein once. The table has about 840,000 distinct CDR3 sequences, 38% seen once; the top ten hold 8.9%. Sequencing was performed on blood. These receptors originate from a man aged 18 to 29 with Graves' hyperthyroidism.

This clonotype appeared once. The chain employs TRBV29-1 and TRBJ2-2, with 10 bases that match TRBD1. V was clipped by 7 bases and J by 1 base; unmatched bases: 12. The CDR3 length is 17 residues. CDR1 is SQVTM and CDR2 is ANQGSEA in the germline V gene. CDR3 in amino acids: CSALGFRDRGNTGELFF. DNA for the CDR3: TGCAGCGCCTTGGGTTTCCGGGACAGGGGGAACACCGGGGAGCTGTTTTTT.

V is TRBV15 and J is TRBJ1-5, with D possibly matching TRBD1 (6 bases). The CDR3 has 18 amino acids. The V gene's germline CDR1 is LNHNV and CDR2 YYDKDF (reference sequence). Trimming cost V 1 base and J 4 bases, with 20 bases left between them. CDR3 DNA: TGTGCCACCAGCAGAGGAGGGGGGGCCGATCGGGTAAATCAGCCCCAGCATTTT. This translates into CATSRGGGADRVNQPQHF.

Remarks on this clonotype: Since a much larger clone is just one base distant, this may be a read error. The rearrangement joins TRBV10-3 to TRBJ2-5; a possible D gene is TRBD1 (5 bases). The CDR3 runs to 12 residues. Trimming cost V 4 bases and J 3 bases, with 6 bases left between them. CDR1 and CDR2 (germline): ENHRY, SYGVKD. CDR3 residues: CAISGQKETQYF. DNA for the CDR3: TGTGCCATCAGTGGACAGAAAGAGACCCAGTACTTC.

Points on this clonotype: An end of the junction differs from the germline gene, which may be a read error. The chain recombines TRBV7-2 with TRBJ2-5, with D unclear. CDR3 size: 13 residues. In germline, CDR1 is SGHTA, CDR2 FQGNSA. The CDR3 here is CASSSPTQEIQYF. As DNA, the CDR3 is TGTGCCAGCAGCTCCCCGACCCAAGAGATCCAGTACTTC.

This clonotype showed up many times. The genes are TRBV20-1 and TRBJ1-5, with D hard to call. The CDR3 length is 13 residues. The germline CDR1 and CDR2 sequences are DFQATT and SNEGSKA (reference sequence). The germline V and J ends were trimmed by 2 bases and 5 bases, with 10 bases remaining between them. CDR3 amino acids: CSARKGTYQPQHF. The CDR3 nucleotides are TGCAGTGCTAGAAAAGGAACATATCAGCCCCAGCATTTT.

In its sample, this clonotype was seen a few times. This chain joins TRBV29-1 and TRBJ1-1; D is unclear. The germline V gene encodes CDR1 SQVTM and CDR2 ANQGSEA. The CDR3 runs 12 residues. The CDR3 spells CDMEREGTEAFF. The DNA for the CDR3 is TGCGACATGGAGCGGGAAGGCACTGAAGCTTTCTTT.

The CDR3 reads CSVELGYSYEQYF. Written as DNA, the CDR3 is TGCAGCGTTGAACTGGGTTACTCCTACGAGCAGTACTTC. The chain joins TRBV29-1 to TRBJ2-7, with D uncertain. Germline V gene sequence: CDR1 SQVTM, CDR2 ANQGSEA. The CDR3 is 13 amino acids. V lost 2 bases to trimming and J lost 0 bases, with 8 bases between them.

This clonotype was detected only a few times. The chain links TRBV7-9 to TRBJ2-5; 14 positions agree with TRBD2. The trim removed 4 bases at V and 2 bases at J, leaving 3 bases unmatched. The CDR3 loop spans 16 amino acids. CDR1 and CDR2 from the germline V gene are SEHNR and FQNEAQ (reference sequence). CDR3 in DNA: TGTGCCAGCAGCTCCGGGACTAGCGGGGGTCAAGAGACCCAGTACTTC. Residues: CASSSGTSGGQETQYF. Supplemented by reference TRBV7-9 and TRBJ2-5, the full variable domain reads DTGVSQNPRHKITKRGQNVTFRCDPISEHNRLYWYRQTLGQGPEFLTYFQNEAQLEKSRLLSDRFSAERPKGSFSTLEIQRTEQGDSAMYLCASSSGTSGGQETQYFGPGTRLLVL.

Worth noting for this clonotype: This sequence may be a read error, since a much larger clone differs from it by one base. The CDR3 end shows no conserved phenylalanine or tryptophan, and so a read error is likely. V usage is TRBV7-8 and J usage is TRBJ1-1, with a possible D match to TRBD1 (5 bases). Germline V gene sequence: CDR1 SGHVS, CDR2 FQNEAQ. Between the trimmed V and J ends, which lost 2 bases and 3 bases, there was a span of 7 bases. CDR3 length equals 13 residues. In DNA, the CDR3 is TGTGCCAGCAGCTTACGGGGACACACTGAAGCTTTCCTT. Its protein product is CASSLRGHTEAFL.

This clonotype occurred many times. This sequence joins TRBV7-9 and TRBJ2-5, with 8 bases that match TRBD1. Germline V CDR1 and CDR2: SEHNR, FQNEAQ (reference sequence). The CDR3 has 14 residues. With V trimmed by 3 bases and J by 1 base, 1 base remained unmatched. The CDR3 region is CASSLQGAQETQYF. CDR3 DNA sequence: TGTGCCAGCAGCTTGCAGGGGGCCCAAGAGACCCAGTACTTC.

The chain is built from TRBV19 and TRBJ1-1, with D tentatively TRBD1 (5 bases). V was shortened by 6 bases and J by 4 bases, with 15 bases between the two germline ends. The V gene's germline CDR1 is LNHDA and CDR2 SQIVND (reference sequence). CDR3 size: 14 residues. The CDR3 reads CASRGLAGSTEAFF. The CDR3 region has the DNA TGTGCCAGTAGGGGACTAGCGGGATCCACTGAAGCTTTCTTT. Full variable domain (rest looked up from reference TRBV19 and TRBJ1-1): DGGITQSPKYLFRKEGQNVTLSCEQNLNHDAMYWYRQDPGQGLRLIYYSQIVNDFQKGDIAEGYSVSREKKESFPLTVTSAQKNPTAFYLCASRGLAGSTEAFFGQGTRLTVV.

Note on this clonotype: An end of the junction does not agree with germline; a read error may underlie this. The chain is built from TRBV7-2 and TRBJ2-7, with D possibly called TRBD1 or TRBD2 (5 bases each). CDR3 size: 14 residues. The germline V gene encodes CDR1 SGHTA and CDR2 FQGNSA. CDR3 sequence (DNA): TGTGCCAGCAGCCTAACTAGGACCCAGGGCGAGCAGTGCTTC. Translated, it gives CASSLTRTQGEQCF.

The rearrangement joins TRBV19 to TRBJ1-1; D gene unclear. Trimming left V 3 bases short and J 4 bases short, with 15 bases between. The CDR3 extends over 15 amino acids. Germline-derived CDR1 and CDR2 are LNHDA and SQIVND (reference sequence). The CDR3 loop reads CASSIWNRLSTEAFF. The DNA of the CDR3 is TGTGCCAGTAGTATCTGGAACAGATTGAGCACTGAAGCTTTCTTT.

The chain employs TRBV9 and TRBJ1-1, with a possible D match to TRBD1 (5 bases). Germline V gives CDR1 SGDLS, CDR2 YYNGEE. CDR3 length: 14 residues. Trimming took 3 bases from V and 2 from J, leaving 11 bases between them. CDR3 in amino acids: CASSARTRNTEAFF. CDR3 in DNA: TGTGCCAGCAGCGCCAGGACACGCAACACTGAAGCTTTCTTT.

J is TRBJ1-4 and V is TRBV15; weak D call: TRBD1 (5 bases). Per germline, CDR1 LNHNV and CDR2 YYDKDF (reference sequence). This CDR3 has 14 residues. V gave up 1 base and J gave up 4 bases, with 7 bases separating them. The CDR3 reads CATSRGQHNEKLFF. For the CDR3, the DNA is TGTGCCACCAGCAGAGGACAGCATAATGAAAAACTGTTTTTT.

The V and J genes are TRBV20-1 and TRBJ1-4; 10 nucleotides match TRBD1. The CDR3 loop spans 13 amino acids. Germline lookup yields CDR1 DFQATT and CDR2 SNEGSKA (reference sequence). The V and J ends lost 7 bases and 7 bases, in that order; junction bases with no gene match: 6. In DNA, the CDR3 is TGCAGTGTCACCCGGGACAGGGGTGAAAAACTGTTTTTT. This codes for CSVTRDRGEKLFF.

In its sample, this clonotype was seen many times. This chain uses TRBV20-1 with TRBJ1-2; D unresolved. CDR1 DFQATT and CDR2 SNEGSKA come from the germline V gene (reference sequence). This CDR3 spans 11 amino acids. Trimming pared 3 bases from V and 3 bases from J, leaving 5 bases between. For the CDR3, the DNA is TGCAGTGCTAGTGCGGACTATGGCTACACCTTC. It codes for CSASADYGYTF.

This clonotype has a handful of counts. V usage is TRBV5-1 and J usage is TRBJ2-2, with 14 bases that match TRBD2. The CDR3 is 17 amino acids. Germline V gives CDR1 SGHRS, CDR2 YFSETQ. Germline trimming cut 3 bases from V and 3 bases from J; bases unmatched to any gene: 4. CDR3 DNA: TGCGCCAGCAGCTCGGGACTAGCGGGAGTCGACACCGGGGAGCTGTTTTTT. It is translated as CASSSGLAGVDTGELFF.

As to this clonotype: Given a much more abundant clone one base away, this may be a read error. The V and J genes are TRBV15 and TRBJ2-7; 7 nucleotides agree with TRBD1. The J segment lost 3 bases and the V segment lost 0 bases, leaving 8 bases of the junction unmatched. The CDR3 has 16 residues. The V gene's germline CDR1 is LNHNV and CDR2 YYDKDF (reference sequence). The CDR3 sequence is CATSRDRTGLNYEQYF. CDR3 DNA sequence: TGTGCCACCAGCAGAGATAGGACAGGCCTGAACTACGAGCAGTACTTC.

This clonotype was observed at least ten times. For the CDR3, the DNA is TGTGCCAGTAGTAAGCACGCTGGTGGGGCCAACGTCCTGACTTTC. Its protein is CASSKHAGGANVLTF. The gene calls are TRBV19 and TRBJ2-6; D unclear. With 4 bases removed from V and 3 bases from J, the gap between germline ends came to 10 bases. The CDR3 runs to 15 residues. The germline gives CDR1 LNHDA, CDR2 SQIVND (reference sequence).